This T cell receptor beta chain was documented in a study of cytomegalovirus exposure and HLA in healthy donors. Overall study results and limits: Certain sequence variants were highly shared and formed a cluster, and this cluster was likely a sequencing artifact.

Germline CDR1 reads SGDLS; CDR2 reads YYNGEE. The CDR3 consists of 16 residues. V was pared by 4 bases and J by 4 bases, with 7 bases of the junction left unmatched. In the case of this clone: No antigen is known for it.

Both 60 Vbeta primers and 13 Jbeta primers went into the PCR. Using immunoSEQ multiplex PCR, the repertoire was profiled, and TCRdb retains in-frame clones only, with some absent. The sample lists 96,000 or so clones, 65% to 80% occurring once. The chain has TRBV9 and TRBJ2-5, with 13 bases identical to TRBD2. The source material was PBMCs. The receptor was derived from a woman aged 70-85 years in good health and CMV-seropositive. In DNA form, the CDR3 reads TGTGCCAGCAGCTTTACTAGCGGGGGGGCCTTAGAGACCCAGTACTTC. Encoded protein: CASSFTSGGALETQYF.